Listed below are T cell receptor beta chains from one sample, sequenced in a study of shared T cell receptors in the human thymus. The data were produced by immunoSEQ multiplex PCR, yet TCRdb's version contains in-frame clones alone and is incomplete. The sample records 700,000 to 750,000 clones, 80% to 90% being singletons. This sample also appeared in a second study, on human thymus T cells.

Sequencing was performed on thymocytes. Receptors were obtained from a girl younger than two with a congenital heart defect. CDR3s leave out the opening cysteine and the closing phenylalanine or tryptophan. D genes are given only for firm matches. Where a row states a size, it is once, few, many or the class of an expanded clone; other rows omit it.

v_gene	abundance	j_gene	d_gene	CDR3aa
TRBV11-2	NA	TRBJ1-4	TRBD1	ASSFWTTGTGNEKLF
TRBV5-1	NA	TRBJ2-1	NA	ASSLDYLPSYNEQF
TRBV15	NA	TRBJ1-2	NA	ATSRGGGYT
TRBV14	NA	TRBJ2-7	NA	ASSQARGSEQY
TRBV5-1	NA	TRBJ2-7	TRBD1	ASGQRTGGEQY
TRBV9	NA	TRBJ1-2	TRBD1	ASSTRQGKVYGYT
TRBV2	NA	TRBJ1-1	TRBD1	ASSRGQGGNTEAF
TRBV9	NA	TRBJ2-1	NA	ASSVDGGSYNEQF
TRBV7-3	NA	TRBJ2-1	NA	ASSLSAAGSISYNEQF
TRBV4-1	NA	TRBJ2-5	NA	ASSQDTSSETQY
TRBV7-8	NA	TRBJ2-1	TRBD1	ASSPNRGNEQF
TRBV7-2	NA	TRBJ2-7	TRBD1	ASSFRTGREQY
TRBV9	NA	TRBJ1-1	NA	ASSLGHRNTEAF
TRBV9	NA	TRBJ1-2	NA	ASSSRTPPRGGFVLQGYT
TRBV10-2	NA	TRBJ1-1	NA	ASGGWNTEAF
TRBV5-4	once	TRBJ1-2	NA	ASRYDAGVDYGYT
TRBV28	once	TRBJ2-5	NA	ASSFLESPQETQY
TRBV6-1	NA	TRBJ2-7	TRBD2	ASSEFGLAGYEQY
TRBV11-3	once	TRBJ2-1	NA	ASSLVGGVYNEQF
TRBV6-5	few	TRBJ1-4	NA	ASSLRDKQGEKLF
TRBV5-8	once	TRBJ2-2	NA	ASSPRQSGELF
TRBV30	NA	TRBJ2-7	NA	AWSVQRTDSYEQY
TRBV15	NA	TRBJ1-1	NA	ATSVPEDEGAEAF
TRBV4-2	NA	TRBJ1-6	NA	ASSQAGGNGNYNSPLH
TRBV5-4	NA	TRBJ1-2	TRBD1	ASSFMETGVIYGYT
TRBV18	once	TRBJ1-2	NA	ASSPLRRGGYGYT
TRBV5-1	NA	TRBJ1-2	NA	ASSWGGAPNYGYT
TRBV7-6	NA	TRBJ2-5	NA	ASSLGDEDPETQY
TRBV28	NA	TRBJ1-2	TRBD1	ASSPGQGVRVLDP
TRBV7-9	NA	TRBJ1-6	NA	ASSYGQLVSPLH
TRBV14	NA	TRBJ1-1	NA	ASSPRRGPAMNTEAF
TRBV6-5	NA	TRBJ1-2	NA	ASSGNRDFYGYT
TRBV12-5	few	TRBJ1-3	TRBD1	ASGYGQGNAGNTIY
TRBV9	NA	TRBJ2-5	TRBD2	ASSANRGDRGQETQY